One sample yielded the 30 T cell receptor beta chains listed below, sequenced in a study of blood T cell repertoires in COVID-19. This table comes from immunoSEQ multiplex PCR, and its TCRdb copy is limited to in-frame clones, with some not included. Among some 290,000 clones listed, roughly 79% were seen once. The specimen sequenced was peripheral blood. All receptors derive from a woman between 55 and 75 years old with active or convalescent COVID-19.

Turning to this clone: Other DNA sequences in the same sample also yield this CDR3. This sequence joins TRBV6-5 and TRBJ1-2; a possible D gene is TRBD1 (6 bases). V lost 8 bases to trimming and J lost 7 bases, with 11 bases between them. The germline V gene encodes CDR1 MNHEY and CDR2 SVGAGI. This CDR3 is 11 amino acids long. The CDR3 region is CASGRGGGYTF. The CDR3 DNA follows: TGTGCCAGCGGGAGGGGGGGTGGCTACACCTTC.

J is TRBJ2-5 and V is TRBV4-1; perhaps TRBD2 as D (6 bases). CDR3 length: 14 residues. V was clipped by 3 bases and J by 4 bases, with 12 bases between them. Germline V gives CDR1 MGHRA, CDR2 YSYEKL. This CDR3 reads CASSQGTLGETQYF. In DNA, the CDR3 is TGCGCCAGCAGCCAGGGGACTCTAGGAGAGACCCAGTACTTC.

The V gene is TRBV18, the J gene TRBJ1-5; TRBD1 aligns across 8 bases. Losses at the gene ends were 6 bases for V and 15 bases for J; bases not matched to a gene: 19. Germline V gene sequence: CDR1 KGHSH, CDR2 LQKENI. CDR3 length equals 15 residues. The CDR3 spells CASSSDRVGPLGAHF. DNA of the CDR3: TGTGCCAGCTCCTCGGACAGGGTAGGTCCCTTAGGCGCGCATTTT.

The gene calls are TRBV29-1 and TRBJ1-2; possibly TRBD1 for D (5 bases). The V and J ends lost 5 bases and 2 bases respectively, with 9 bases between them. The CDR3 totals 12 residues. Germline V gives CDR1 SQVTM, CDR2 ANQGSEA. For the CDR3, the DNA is TGCAGCGTTTCGACAGCCAACTATGGCTACACCTTC. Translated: CSVSTANYGYTF.

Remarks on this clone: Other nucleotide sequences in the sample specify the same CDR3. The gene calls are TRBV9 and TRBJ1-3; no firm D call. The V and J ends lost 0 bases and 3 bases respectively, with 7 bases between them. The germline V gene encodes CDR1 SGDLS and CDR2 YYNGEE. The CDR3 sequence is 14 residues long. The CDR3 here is CASSVASSGNTIYF. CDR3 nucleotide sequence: TGTGCCAGCAGCGTAGCTTCTAGTGGAAACACCATATATTTT.

The CDR3 spells CASSFTTGGYGYTF. Written as DNA, the CDR3 is TGTGCCAGCAGTTTCACAACAGGGGGCTATGGCTACACCTTC. This rearrangement joins TRBV6-5 to TRBJ1-2; 8 bases agree with TRBD1. The V gene end was trimmed by 4 bases and the J gene end by 4 bases; junction bases not matched to a gene: 5. Germline loops: CDR1 MNHEY, CDR2 SVGAGI. The CDR3 loop spans 14 amino acids.

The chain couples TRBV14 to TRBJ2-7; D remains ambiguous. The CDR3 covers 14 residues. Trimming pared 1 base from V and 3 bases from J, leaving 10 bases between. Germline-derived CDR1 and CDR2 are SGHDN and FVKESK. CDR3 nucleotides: TGTGCCAGCAGCCAAGTCCTAGGCAGCTACGAGCAGTACTTC. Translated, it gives CASSQVLGSYEQYF.

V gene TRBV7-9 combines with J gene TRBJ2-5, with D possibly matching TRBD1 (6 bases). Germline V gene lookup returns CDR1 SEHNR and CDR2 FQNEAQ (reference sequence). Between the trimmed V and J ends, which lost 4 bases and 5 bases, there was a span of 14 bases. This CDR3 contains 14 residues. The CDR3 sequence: CASSYLTGLETQYF. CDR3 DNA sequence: TGTGCCAGCAGCTATCTTACAGGGTTGGAGACCCAGTACTTC.

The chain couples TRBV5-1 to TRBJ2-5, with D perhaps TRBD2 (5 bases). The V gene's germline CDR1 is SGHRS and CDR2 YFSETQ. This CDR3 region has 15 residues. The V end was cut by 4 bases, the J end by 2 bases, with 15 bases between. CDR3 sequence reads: CASSAQPGIQETQYF. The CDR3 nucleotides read TGCGCCAGCAGCGCCCAGCCGGGGATACAAGAGACCCAGTACTTC.

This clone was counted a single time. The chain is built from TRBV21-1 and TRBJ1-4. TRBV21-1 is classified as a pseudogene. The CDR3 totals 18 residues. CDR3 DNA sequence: TGTGCCAGCAGCCTCGAAATGGGGGGGCAGGGGAGGGATGAAAAACTGTTTTTT. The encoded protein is CASSLEMGGQGRDEKLFF.

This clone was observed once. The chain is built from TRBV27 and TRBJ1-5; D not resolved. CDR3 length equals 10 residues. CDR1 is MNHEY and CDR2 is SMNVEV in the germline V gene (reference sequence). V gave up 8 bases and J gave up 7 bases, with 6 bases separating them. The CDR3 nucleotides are TGTGCCAGCCGGGGACAGCCCCAGCATTTT. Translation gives CASRGQPQHF.

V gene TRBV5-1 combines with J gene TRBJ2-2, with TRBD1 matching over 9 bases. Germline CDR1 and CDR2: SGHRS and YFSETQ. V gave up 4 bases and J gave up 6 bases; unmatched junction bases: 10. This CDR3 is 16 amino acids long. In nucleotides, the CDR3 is TGCGCCAGCAGCATAGGGACAGGGTTAGGTGCCGGGGAGCTGTTTTTT. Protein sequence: CASSIGTGLGAGELFF. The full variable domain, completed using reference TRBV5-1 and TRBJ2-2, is KAGVTQTPRYLIKTRGQQVTLSCSPISGHRSVSWYQQTPGQGLQFLFEYFSETQRNKGNFPGRFSGRQFSNSRSEMNVSTLELGDSALYLCASSIGTGLGAGELFFGEGSRLTVL.

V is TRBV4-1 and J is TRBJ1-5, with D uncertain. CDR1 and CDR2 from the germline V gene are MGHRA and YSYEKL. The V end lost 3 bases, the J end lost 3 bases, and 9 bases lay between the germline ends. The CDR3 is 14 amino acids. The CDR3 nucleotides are TGCGCCAGCAGCCACAGCGGGAACAATCAGCCCCAGCATTTT. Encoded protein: CASSHSGNNQPQHF.

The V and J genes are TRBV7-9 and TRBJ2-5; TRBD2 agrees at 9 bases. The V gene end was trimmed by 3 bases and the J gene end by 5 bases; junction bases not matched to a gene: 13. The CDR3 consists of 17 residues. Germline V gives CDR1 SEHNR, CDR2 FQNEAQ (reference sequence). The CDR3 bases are TGTGCCAGCAGCTTGAGTCGGCGGGGGGGCACCCGGGAGACCCAGTACTTC. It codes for CASSLSRRGGTRETQYF.

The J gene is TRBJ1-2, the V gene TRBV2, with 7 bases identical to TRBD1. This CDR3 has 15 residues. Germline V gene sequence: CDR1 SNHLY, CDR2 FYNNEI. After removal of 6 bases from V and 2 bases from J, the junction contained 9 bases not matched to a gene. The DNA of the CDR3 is TGTGCCAGCAGCGAACTAGGGGGCCCGAACTATGGCTACACCTTC. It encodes CASSELGGPNYGYTF.

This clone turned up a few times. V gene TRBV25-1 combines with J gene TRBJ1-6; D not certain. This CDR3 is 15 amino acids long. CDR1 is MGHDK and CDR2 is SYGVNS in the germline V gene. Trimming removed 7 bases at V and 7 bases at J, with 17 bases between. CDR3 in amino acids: CASTTGEVGNSPLHF. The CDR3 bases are TGTGCCAGCACTACGGGAGAGGTCGGAAATTCACCCCTCCACTTT.

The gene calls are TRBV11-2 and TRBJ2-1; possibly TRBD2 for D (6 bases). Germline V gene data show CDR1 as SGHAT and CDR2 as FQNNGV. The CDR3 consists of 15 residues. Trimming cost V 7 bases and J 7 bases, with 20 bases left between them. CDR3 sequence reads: CASTIDPGVRNEQFF. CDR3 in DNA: TGTGCCAGCACCATTGACCCGGGGGTCAGGAATGAGCAGTTCTTC.

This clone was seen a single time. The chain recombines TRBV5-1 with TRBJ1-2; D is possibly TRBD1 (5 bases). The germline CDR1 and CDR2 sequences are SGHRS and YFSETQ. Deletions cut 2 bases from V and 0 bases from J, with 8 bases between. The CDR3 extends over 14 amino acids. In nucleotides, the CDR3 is TGCGCCAGCAGCTTACCCAGGGCTAACTATGGCTACACCTTC. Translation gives CASSLPRANYGYTF.

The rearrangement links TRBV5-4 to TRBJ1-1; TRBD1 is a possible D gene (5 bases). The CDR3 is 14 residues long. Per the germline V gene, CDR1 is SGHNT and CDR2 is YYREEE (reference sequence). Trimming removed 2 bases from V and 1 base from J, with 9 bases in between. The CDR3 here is CASSFLGGNTEAFF. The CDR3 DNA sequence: TGTGCCAGCAGCTTTCTGGGGGGGAACACTGAAGCTTTCTTT.

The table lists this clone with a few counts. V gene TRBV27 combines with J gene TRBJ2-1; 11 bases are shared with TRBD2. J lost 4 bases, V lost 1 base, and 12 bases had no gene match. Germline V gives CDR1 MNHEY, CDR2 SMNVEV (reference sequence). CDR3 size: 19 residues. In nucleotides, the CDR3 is TGTGCCAGCAGTTTATTTTCGCTAGCGGGGGGCCTAGAATACAATGAGCAGTTCTTC. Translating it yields CASSLFSLAGGLEYNEQFF.

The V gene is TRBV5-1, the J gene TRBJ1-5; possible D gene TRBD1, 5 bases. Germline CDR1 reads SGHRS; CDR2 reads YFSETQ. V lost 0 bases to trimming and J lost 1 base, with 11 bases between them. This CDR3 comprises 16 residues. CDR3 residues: CASSLARRGSNQPQHF. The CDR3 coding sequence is TGCGCCAGCAGCTTGGCTCGACGGGGGAGCAATCAGCCCCAGCATTTT.

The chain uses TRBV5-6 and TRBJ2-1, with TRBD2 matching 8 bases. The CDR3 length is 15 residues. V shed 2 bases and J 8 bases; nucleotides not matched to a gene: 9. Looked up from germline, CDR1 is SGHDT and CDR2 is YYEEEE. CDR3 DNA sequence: TGTGCCAGCAGCTTCGCGGGGGGCCCGGACGATGAGCAGTTCTTC. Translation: CASSFAGGPDDEQFF.

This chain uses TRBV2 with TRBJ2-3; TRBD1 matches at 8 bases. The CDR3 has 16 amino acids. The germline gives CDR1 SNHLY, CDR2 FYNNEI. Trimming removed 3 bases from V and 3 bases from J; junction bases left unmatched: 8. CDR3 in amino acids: CASSDARQGSTDTQYF. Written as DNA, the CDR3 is TGTGCCAGCAGTGATGCGAGACAGGGGTCGACAGATACGCAGTATTTT.

The CDR3 is CASSSRTSGGARMSTDTQYF. CDR3 DNA: TGTGCCAGCAGTTCACGGACTAGCGGGGGGGCCAGGATGAGTACAGATACGCAGTATTTT. The rearrangement links TRBV27 to TRBJ2-3; the match to TRBD2 covers 15 bases. The CDR3 spans 20 residues. Germline CDR1 MNHEY, CDR2 SMNVEV (reference sequence). V trimming: 4 bases; J trimming: 3 bases; junction bases outside the gene matches: 14.

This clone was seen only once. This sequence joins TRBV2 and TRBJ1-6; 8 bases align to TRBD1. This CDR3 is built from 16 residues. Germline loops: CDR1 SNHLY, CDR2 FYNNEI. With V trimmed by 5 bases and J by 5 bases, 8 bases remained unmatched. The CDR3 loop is CASSPGTGRNNSPLHF. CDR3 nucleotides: TGTGCCAGCAGTCCTGGGACAGGCAGAAATAATTCACCCCTCCACTTT. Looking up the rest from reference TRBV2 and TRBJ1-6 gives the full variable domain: EPEVTQTPSHQVTQMGQEVILRCVPISNHLYFYWYRQILGQKVEFLVSFYNNEISEKSEIFDDQFSVERPDGSNFTLKIRSTKLEDSAMYFCASSPGTGRNNSPLHFGNGTRLTVT.

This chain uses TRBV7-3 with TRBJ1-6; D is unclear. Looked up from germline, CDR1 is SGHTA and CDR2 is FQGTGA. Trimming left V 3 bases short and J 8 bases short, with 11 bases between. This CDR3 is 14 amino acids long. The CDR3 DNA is TGTGCCAGCAGCTTCGGCAGCCGGGATTCACCCCTCCACTTT. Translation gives CASSFGSRDSPLHF.

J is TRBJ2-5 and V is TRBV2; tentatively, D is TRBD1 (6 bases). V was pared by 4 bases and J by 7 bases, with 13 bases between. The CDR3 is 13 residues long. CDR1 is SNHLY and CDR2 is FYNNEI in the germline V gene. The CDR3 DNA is TGTGCCAGCAGTGGGACAGTGGATGTGACCCAGTACTTC. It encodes CASSGTVDVTQYF.

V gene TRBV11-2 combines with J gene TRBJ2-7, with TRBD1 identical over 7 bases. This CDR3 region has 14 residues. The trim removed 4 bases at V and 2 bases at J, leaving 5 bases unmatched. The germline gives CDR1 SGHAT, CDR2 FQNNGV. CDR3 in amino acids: CASSSETGPYEQYF. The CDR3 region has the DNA TGTGCCAGCAGCTCCGAGACAGGGCCCTACGAGCAGTACTTC.

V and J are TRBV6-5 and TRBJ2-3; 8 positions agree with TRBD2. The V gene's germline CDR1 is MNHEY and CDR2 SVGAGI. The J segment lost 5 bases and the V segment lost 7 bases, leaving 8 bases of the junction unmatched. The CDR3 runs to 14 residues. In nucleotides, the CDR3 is TGTGCCAGCACCACGGGGGGGGTACGAGATACGCAGTATTTT. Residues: CASTTGGVRDTQYF.

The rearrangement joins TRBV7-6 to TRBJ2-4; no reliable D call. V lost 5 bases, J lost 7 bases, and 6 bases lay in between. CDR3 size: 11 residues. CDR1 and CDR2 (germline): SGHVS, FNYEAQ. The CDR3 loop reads CASSRRNIQYF. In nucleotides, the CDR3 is TGTGCCAGCAGCCGCCGGAACATTCAGTACTTC.